This T cell receptor beta chain was profiled in a study of blood T cell repertoires in COVID-19. Germline CDR1 reads SGHRS; CDR2 reads YFSETQ. V was clipped by 0 bases and J by 4 bases; unmatched bases: 3. The CDR3 extends over 15 amino acids. Method: immunoSEQ multiplex PCR; TCRdb's copy keeps in-frame clones and lacks some. This sample has approximately 440,000 clones, with roughly 87% found just once. The sequence was obtained from a young man who had recovered from COVID-19. The V and J genes are TRBV5-1 and TRBJ2-2; 7 nucleotides align to TRBD2. The sequenced sample was PBMCs or T cells enriched from blood (not recorded which). CDR3 nucleotides: TGCGCCAGCAGCTTGGCCGGGGGGAGCACCGGGGAGCTGTTTTTT. Translating it yields CASSLAGGSTGELFF.